This T cell receptor beta chain was sequenced during a study of T cell clusters in autoimmune cytopenias. Study details: TRB sequencing had a median about 50,000 reads and 2,500 or so distinct clonotypes per sample.

One tube held mixed TRB-A and TRB-B primer pools for touch-down PCR. TCRdb reprocessed the multiplex PCR reads and reports one entry per CDR3 protein, with no DNA. Its table records approximately 12,000 distinct CDR3 sequences. Each sample's input was approximately 0.25 ug genomic DNA, 35,000 to 40,000 genome equivalents. Judged by frequency, this clonotype is medium-sized (0.01 to 0.1%). Its antigen is unidentified. The length of the CDR3 is 14 residues. CDR1 and CDR2 from the germline V gene are MNHEY and SVGAGI. Points from the study as a whole: Physiological T cell clusters of healthy donors were apparently absent in primary autoimmune cytopenia patients. TRB repertoire shifts in secondary cytopenia and chronic lymphocytic leukemia mostly reflected lymphoma, not autoimmunity.

These data are also associated with another study on T cell repertoires in aging, cancer and after chemotherapy. In that study: Across the chemotherapy interval, each cancer cohort showed higher median generation probability, suggesting thymic rebound.

This rearrangement joins TRBV6-5 to TRBJ1-2; with no DNA, the TCRdb D assignment of TRBD1 cannot be verified. Sequences were obtained from peripheral blood. The receptor was derived from a human donor in good health. The CDR3 region is CASREAGVSYGYTF.